This TCR beta chain emerged from a study of T cells after yellow fever vaccination. CDR1 and CDR2 from the germline V gene are MNHNS and SASEGT. The CDR3 is 14 residues long. V dropped 5 bases and J dropped 5 bases, with 13 bases sitting between them. 5'RACE template switching produced TCR cDNA carrying a universal primer site and UMIs. Via MiXCR, TCRdb re-called the 5' RACE reads, giving one row per CDR3 protein. The sample includes 300,000 to 450,000 distinct CDR3 sequences, less than 9.5% of them seen just once. This clonotype was detected a few times. Its specificity is unknown. Broader study findings: Weaker, the secondary response had a peak occurring faster, on day 5 versus 15. CD4 and CD8 compartments shared a small share of clonotypes, likely from convergent recombination.

The specimen was PBMCs, collected roughly 45 days after the first yellow fever vaccination. The rearrangement uses TRBV6-1 and TRBJ2-1; the D gene is possibly TRBD2 (5 bases). The clonotype comes from a man aged 18 to 29 who received the YFV17D yellow fever vaccine. The CDR3 DNA sequence: TGTGCCAGCAGTCGTTACGAGGGTCACAATGAGCAGTTCTTC. Protein: CASSRYEGHNEQFF.